This entry lists 17 T cell receptor beta chains sequenced from one sample in a study of regulatory T cells in long-lasting Graves disease. Time point: persistent/refractory GD, antithyroid drugs over 5 years with positive TRAb. PBMCs were the source of the RNA used for TCR sequencing. The TCR beta library used iRepertoire HTBI primers with Arm-PCR amplification of CDR3. TCRdb reanalysed the multiplex PCR reads using MiXCR and keeps one entry per CDR3 protein. The sample carries some 300,000 distinct CDR3 sequences, more than 20% recorded once. This sample comprised peripheral blood mononuclear cells (PBMCs), obtained when the disease was refractory, from a patient treated with antithyroid drugs. All receptors come from a female donor with Graves disease.

With respect to this clonotype: Relative to the germline gene, one junction end is altered; a read error may explain this. The chain has TRBV2 and TRBJ2-1; perhaps TRBD1 as D (6 bases). Germline V gene lookup returns CDR1 SNHLY and CDR2 FYNNEI. This CDR3 is 16 amino acids long. In DNA form, the CDR3 reads TGCGCACAGGGATCTTCGGCGCTTAGCTCCTACAATGAGCAGTTCTTC. It yields the protein CAQGSSALSSYNEQFF.

The J gene is TRBJ2-2, the V gene TRBV28, with D unclear. With 7 bases removed from V and 4 bases from J, the gap between germline ends came to 10 bases. The CDR3 has 13 amino acids. Germline CDR1 MDHEN, CDR2 SYDVKM. CDR3 sequence reads: CASNFIRTGELFF. Here the CDR3 DNA reads TGTGCCAGCAATTTTATCCGCACCGGGGAGCTGTTTTTT.

The V gene is TRBV30, the J gene TRBJ1-5, with D uncertain. The ends were cut back, 3 bases at V and 16 bases at J, with 22 bases in the middle. CDR1 and CDR2 (germline): GTSNPN, SVGIG (reference sequence). This CDR3 is built from 13 residues. In nucleotides, the CDR3 is TGTGCCTGGAGCTACACCGCGGGAACAGAATTTCATTTT. Translation: CAWSYTAGTEFHF.

Only a few counts were recorded for this clonotype. J is TRBJ1-6 and V is TRBV6-5; D is undetermined. This CDR3 has 14 residues. CDR1 is MNHEY, CDR2 SVGAGI, per germline. Trimming removed 2 bases from V and 9 bases from J, with 11 bases in between. For the CDR3, the DNA is TGTGCCAGCAGTTACGCAGGTGAAGGTTCACCCCTCCACTTT. This codes for CASSYAGEGSPLHF.

The table lists this clonotype with many counts. The V call is TRBV20-1, the J call TRBJ2-7; 7 bases map to TRBD2. From germline, CDR1 is DFQATT and CDR2 SNEGSKA (reference sequence). V was clipped by 5 bases and J by 2 bases; unmatched bases: 9. This CDR3 comprises 14 residues. CDR3 sequence reads: CSAYPGTKTYEQYF. CDR3 nucleotide sequence: TGCAGTGCTTATCCCGGGACTAAAACCTACGAGCAGTACTTC.

This clonotype was observed a few times. V and J are TRBV28 and TRBJ2-7; 13 bases map to TRBD2. This CDR3 contains 16 residues. V trimming: 6 bases; J trimming: 2 bases; junction bases outside the gene matches: 7. Germline V lookup: CDR1 MDHEN, CDR2 SYDVKM. CDR3 nucleotide sequence: TGTGCCAGCAGGGAAACGACTAGCGGGAGGACCTACGAGCAGTACTTC. Residues: CASRETTSGRTYEQYF.

The chain has TRBV20-1 and TRBJ2-2; unclear D gene. The germline V gene encodes CDR1 DFQATT and CDR2 SNEGSKA (reference sequence). The length of the CDR3 is 12 residues. The ends were cut back, 5 bases at V and 6 bases at J, with 10 bases in the middle. This chain's CDR3 is CSASDVAGELFF. The CDR3 DNA sequence: TGCAGTGCTTCTGACGTGGCCGGGGAGCTGTTTTTT.

This clonotype was counted only a few times. The chain joins TRBV20-1 to TRBJ2-7; 7 bases are shared with TRBD1. V gave up 1 base and J gave up 6 bases; unmatched junction bases: 6. This CDR3 is built from 13 residues. The germline CDR1 and CDR2 sequences are DFQATT and SNEGSKA (reference sequence). In DNA, the CDR3 is TGCAGTGCTAGAGTACAGGGGTTTCTCGAGCAGTACTTC. This translates into CSARVQGFLEQYF.

This clonotype came up many times. CDR3 region: CASSLLWGQVHEQYF. CDR3 sequence (DNA): TGTGCCAGCAGCCTCCTATGGGGGCAGGTTCACGAGCAGTACTTC. The chain carries TRBV7-2 and TRBJ2-7, with D possibly TRBD1 on 6 matching bases. The V gene's germline CDR1 is SGHTA and CDR2 FQGNSA. The CDR3 is 15 residues long. The ends were cut back, 5 bases at V and 5 bases at J, with 19 bases in the middle. Full variable domain (outside the CDR3, taken from reference TRBV7-2 and TRBJ2-7): GAGVSQSPSNKVTEKGKDVELRCDPISGHTALYWYRQSLGQGLEFLIYFQGNSAPDKSGLPSDRFSAERTGGSVSTLTIQRTQQEDSAVYLCASSLLWGQVHEQYFGPGTRLTVT.

This clonotype was seen a few times. The chain combines TRBV10-3 with TRBJ1-1; TRBD1 is a possible D gene (5 bases). Trimming pared 7 bases from V and 5 bases from J, leaving 14 bases between. The CDR3 has 13 residues. In germline, CDR1 is ENHRY, CDR2 SYGVKD. CDR3 loop: CAIIPGIVTEAFF. The DNA for the CDR3 is TGTGCCATCATCCCAGGGATTGTGACTGAAGCTTTCTTT.

The chain is built from TRBV11-3 and TRBJ2-5; TRBD2 matches at 10 bases. The J segment lost 2 bases and the V segment lost 4 bases, leaving 4 bases of the junction unmatched. Germline V CDR1 and CDR2: SGHNT, YENEEA. There are 15 residues in the CDR3. The CDR3 DNA reads TGTGCCAGCAGCTCCGGGACTAGCGATCAAGAGACCCAGTACTTC. This translates into CASSSGTSDQETQYF.

V and J are TRBV15 and TRBJ2-2; TRBD1 is a possible D gene (6 bases). The CDR3 consists of 15 residues. Germline V lookup: CDR1 LNHNV, CDR2 YYDKDF (reference sequence). The V gene lost 1 base and the J gene lost 4 bases, with 10 bases spanning the gap. The CDR3 sequence: CATSRVRTVTGELFF. The CDR3 DNA reads TGTGCCACCAGCAGAGTTCGGACAGTCACCGGGGAGCTGTTTTTT.

Concerning this clonotype: Given a much more abundant clone one base away, this may be a read error. The CDR3 bases are TGTGCCGGCAGTTTAGCTGGGACAGTTTATCAGCCCCAGCATTTT. Amino acid sequence: CAGSLAGTVYQPQHF. The genes are TRBV27 and TRBJ1-5; TRBD1 matches 7 bases. The germline V gene encodes CDR1 MNHEY and CDR2 SMNVEV (reference sequence). This CDR3 contains 15 residues.

This clonotype was counted ten times or more. The CDR3 nucleotides are TGTGCCAGCAGCTTAGAGGCACCGGGACTAGCGGGGTACGAGCAGTACTTC. It codes for CASSLEAPGLAGYEQYF. The chain employs TRBV11-2 and TRBJ2-7; TRBD2 aligns across 13 bases. The junction had 6 bases not matched to a gene; V was cut back by 0 bases and J by 4 bases. The CDR3 is made up of 17 amino acids. CDR1 and CDR2 from the germline V gene are SGHAT and FQNNGV.

The V gene is TRBV6-1, the J gene TRBJ1-3, with D perhaps TRBD1 (6 bases). The V and J ends lost 5 bases and 2 bases respectively, with 10 bases between them. The CDR3 length is 14 residues. Looked up from germline, CDR1 is MNHNS and CDR2 is SASEGT. In nucleotides, the CDR3 is TGTGCCAGCAGTAAGGGGGGAACTGGAAACACCATATATTTT. It codes for CASSKGGTGNTIYF.

The V and J genes are TRBV15 and TRBJ2-7; no clear D gene. The germline V gene has CDR1 LNHNV and CDR2 YYDKDF (reference sequence). The CDR3 runs to 15 residues. Trimming pared 0 bases from V and 3 bases from J, leaving 12 bases between. CDR3 protein: CATSRDYTLDYEQYF. The CDR3 bases are TGTGCCACCAGCAGAGATTATACCCTAGACTACGAGCAGTACTTC. Looking up the rest from reference TRBV15 and TRBJ2-7 gives the full variable domain: DAMVIQNPRYQVTQFGKPVTLSCSQTLNHNVMYWYQQKSSQAPKLLFHYYDKDFNNEADTPDNFQSRRPNTSFCFLDIRSPGLGDTAMYLCATSRDYTLDYEQYFGPGTRLTVT.

In this sample, this clonotype turned up a few times. The chain employs TRBV7-9 and TRBJ1-1, with D hard to call. The CDR3 is 13 residues long. The V end lost 5 bases, the J end lost 3 bases, and 10 bases lay between the germline ends. Germline CDR1 is SEHNR and CDR2 is FQNEAQ (reference sequence). The CDR3 DNA is TGTGCCAGCAGCGTCGTTTGGGACACTGAAGCTTTCTTT. Amino acid sequence: CASSVVWDTEAFF.